A single sample gave rise to the 8 T cell receptor beta chains below, sequenced in a study of T cells after yellow fever vaccination. TCRdb reanalysed the 5' RACE reads using MiXCR and keeps one entry per CDR3 protein. The table has tens of thousands of distinct CDR3 sequences, about 5% seen once. The material sequenced was CD8+ T cells sorted from PBMCs, taken 10 days after the yellow fever booster vaccination. The origin of the receptors is a man younger than 40 who received the YFV17D yellow fever vaccine.

Ten or more counts support this clonotype. The chain combines TRBV4-3 with TRBJ2-1, with 11 bases that match TRBD1. CDR3 length: 15 residues. Germline trimming cut 4 bases from V and 9 bases from J; bases unmatched to any gene: 8. Germline assignment: CDR1 LGHNA and CDR2 YSLEER. The CDR3 region is CASSRRGTGGVEQFF. The CDR3 bases are TGCGCCAGCAGCCGGAGAGGGACAGGGGGTGTTGAGCAGTTCTTC.

Notes on this clonotype: It may be a read error: a sequence one base away is much more abundant. The chain recombines TRBV20-1 with TRBJ1-2; D may be TRBD1 (5 bases). The germline V gene has CDR1 DFQATT and CDR2 SNEGSKA (reference sequence). The CDR3 is 11 residues long. Trimming took 7 bases from V and 6 from J, leaving 12 bases between them. The CDR3 spells CSDRRGNGYTF. In DNA, the CDR3 is TGCAGTGATAGGCGGGGGAATGGCTACACCTTC.

The table lists this clonotype with many counts. This chain links TRBV2 with TRBJ1-1, with 7 nucleotides matching TRBD1. CDR1 is SNHLY and CDR2 is FYNNEI in the germline V gene. The J segment lost 3 bases and the V segment lost 6 bases, leaving 16 bases of the junction unmatched. The CDR3 sequence is 17 residues long. Here the CDR3 reads CASSIFQTGRKDTEAFF. CDR3 bases: TGTGCCAGCAGCATTTTCCAGACAGGGAGGAAGGACACTGAAGCTTTCTTT.

This clonotype has at least ten counts. The chain carries TRBV6-2 or TRBV6-3 and TRBJ2-7; possible D gene TRBD2, 6 bases. The CDR3 covers 14 residues. V lost 5 bases and J 4 bases, leaving 15 bases between the germline ends. Germline CDR1 and CDR2: MNHEY and SVGEGT. The CDR3 protein is CASSPYGTSYEQYF. The CDR3 DNA reads TGTGCCAGCAGTCCTTATGGGACTTCTTACGAGCAGTACTTC.

Ten or more counts support this clonotype. V and J are TRBV9 and TRBJ1-5, with D possibly TRBD1 on 5 matching bases. The CDR3 runs 14 residues. Per the germline V gene, CDR1 is SGDLS and CDR2 is YYNGEE. V shed 3 bases and J shed 6 bases, with 13 bases lying between them. The CDR3: CASSAQGLTQPQHF. The CDR3 DNA follows: TGTGCCAGCAGCGCCCAGGGTTTGACTCAGCCCCAGCATTTT.

This clonotype appeared many times. V and J are TRBV5-1 and TRBJ2-1, with D unclear. The CDR3 is made up of 13 amino acids. Germline V gene lookup returns CDR1 SGHRS and CDR2 YFSETQ. The germline V and J ends were trimmed by 3 bases and 6 bases, with 10 bases remaining between them. The CDR3 sequence: CASSYTMSNEQFF. Written as DNA, the CDR3 is TGCGCCAGCAGCTATACTATGTCCAATGAGCAGTTCTTC.

This clonotype was observed many times. The chain links TRBV7-8 to TRBJ1-1; no firm D call. The V gene's germline CDR1 is SGHVS and CDR2 FQNEAQ. V was shortened by 4 bases and J by 4 bases, with 19 bases between the two germline ends. The CDR3 contains 16 residues. CDR3: CASSSQPGNKGTEAFF. CDR3 bases: TGTGCCAGCAGCTCTCAACCCGGGAATAAGGGCACTGAAGCTTTCTTT.

The table lists this clonotype with many counts. V gene TRBV5-1 combines with J gene TRBJ1-1, with TRBD1 matching over 11 bases. With V trimmed by 3 bases and J by 3 bases, 4 bases remained unmatched. From germline, CDR1 is SGHRS and CDR2 YFSETQ. The length of the CDR3 is 15 residues. Here the CDR3 reads CASSSDRGLDTEAFF. The CDR3 DNA follows: TGCGCCAGCAGCTCGGACAGGGGGCTCGACACTGAAGCTTTCTTT.